This T cell receptor beta chain was sequenced in a study of cytomegalovirus exposure and HLA in healthy donors. Study-wide results and caveats: Earlier findings revealed that most TCR beta V segments proved productive either about 87% or about 30% of the time. In vitro confirmation showed three CMV-associated chains to be CMV antigen specific.

A word on this clone: Its antigen is still unknown.

60 Vbeta and 13 Jbeta primers were used in PCR. Libraries were prepared by immunoSEQ multiplex PCR; TCRdb keeps only in-frame clonotypes and omits some of them. The table includes some 110,000 clones, around 74% detected once. J was trimmed by 11 bases and V by 1 base; bases with no gene match: 22. The CDR3 has 19 residues. This TCR was recovered from a man aged 30 to 39 in good health and CMV-seropositive. This chain uses TRBV23-1 with TRBJ1-5, with 8 bases identical to TRBD1. TRBV23-1 counts as an open reading frame of uncertain function. Sequencing input: PBMCs. Here the CDR3 reads CASSQYWTGPLSGSGTQHF. CDR3 DNA sequence: TGCGCCAGCAGTCAATATTGGACAGGGCCCCTCTCCGGGTCAGGGACCCAGCATTTT.